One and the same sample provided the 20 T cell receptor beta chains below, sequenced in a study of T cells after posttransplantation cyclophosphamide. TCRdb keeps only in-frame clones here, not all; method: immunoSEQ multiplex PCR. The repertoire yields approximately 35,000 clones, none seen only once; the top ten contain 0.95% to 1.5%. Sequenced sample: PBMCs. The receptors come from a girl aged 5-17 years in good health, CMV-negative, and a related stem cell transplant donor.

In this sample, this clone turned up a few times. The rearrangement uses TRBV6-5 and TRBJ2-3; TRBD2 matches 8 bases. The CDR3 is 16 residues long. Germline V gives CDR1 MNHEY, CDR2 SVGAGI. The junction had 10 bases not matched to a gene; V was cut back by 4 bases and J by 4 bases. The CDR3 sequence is CASSSGGSGDADTQYF. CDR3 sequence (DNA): TGTGCCAGCAGTTCGGGAGGGTCGGGAGACGCAGATACGCAGTATTTT.

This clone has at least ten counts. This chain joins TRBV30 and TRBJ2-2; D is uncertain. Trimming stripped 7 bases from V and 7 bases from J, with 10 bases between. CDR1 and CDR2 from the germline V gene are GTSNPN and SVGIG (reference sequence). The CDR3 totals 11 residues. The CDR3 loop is CALHTVGELFF. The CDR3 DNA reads TGTGCCTTACATACAGTCGGGGAGCTGTTTTTT.

CDR3 region: CAWSGGATYEQYF. The CDR3 DNA reads as TGTGCCTGGAGTGGCGGGGCTACCTACGAGCAGTACTTC. The V and J genes are TRBV30 and TRBJ2-7; D is perhaps TRBD2 (6 bases). This CDR3 has 13 residues. Trimming took off 1 base at V and 2 bases at J, with 9 bases between the two ends. Germline lookup yields CDR1 GTSNPN and CDR2 SVGIG (reference sequence).

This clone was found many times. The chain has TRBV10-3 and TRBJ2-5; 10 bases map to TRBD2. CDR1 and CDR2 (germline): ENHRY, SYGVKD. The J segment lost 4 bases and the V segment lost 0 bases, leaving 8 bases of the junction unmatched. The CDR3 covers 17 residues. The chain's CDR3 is CAISESPSGRVGETQYF. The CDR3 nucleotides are TGTGCCATCAGTGAGTCGCCTAGCGGGAGAGTCGGAGAGACCCAGTACTTC.

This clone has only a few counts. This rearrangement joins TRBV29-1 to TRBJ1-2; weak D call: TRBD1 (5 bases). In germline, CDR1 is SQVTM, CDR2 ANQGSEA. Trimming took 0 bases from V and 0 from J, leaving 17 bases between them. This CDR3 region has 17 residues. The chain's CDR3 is CSVEDWGRDSANYGYTF. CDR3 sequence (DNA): TGCAGCGTTGAAGACTGGGGCAGGGACTCAGCTAACTATGGCTACACCTTC.

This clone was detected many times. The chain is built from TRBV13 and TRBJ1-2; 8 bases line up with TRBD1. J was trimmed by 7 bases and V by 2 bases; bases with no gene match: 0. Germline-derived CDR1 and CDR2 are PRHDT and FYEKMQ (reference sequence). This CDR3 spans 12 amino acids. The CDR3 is CASSLQGAGYTF. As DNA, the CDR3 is TGTGCCAGCAGCTTACAGGGGGCTGGCTACACCTTC.

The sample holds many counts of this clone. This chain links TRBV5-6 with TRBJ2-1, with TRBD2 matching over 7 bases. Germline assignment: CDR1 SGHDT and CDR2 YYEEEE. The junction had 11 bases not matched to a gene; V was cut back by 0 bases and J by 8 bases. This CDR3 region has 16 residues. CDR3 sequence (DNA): TGTGCCAGCAGCTTGGGGCCCGGACTAGGTGAAGATGAGCAGTTCTTC. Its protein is CASSLGPGLGEDEQFF.

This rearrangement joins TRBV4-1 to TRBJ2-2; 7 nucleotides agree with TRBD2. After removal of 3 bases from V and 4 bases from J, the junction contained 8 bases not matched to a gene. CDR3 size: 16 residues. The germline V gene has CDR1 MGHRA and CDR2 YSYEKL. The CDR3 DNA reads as TGCGCCAGCAGCCACCCGAACGGGGGGAGCACCGGGGAGCTGTTTTTT. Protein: CASSHPNGGSTGELFF.

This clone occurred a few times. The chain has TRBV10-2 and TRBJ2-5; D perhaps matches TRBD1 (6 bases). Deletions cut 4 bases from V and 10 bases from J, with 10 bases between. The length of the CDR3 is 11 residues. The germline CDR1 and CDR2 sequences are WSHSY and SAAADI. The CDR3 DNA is TGCGCCAGCAGTGCGCAGGGGATCCAGTACTTC. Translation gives CASSAQGIQYF.

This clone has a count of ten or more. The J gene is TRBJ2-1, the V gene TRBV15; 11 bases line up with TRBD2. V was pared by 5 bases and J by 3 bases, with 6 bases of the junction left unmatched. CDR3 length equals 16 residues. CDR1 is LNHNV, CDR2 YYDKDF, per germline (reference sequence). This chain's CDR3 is CATSHRLAGLYNEQFF. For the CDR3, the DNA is TGTGCCACCAGCCACAGACTAGCGGGGCTCTACAATGAGCAGTTCTTC. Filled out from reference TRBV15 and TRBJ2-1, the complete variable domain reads DAMVIQNPRYQVTQFGKPVTLSCSQTLNHNVMYWYQQKSSQAPKLLFHYYDKDFNNEADTPDNFQSRRPNTSFCFLDIRSPGLGDTAMYLCATSHRLAGLYNEQFFGPGTRLTVL.

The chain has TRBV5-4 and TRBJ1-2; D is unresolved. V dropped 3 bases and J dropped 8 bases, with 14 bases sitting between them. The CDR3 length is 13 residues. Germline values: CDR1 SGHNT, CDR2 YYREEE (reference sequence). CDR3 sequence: CASSWMGGLGYTF. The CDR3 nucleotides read TGTGCCAGCAGCTGGATGGGAGGGCTGGGCTACACCTTC. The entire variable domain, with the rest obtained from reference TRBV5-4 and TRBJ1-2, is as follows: ETGVTQSPTHLIKTRGQQVTLRCSSQSGHNTVSWYQQALGQGPQFIFQYYREEENGRGNFPPRFSGLQFPNYSSELNVNALELDDSALYLCASSWMGGLGYTFGSGTRLTVV.

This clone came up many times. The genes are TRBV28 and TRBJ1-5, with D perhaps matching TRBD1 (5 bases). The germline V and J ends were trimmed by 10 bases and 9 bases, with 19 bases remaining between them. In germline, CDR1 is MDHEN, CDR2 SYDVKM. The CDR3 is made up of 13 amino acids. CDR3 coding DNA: TGTGCCACCGGGGGACCCCTGGGGGGGCCCCAGCATTTT. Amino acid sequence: CATGGPLGGPQHF.

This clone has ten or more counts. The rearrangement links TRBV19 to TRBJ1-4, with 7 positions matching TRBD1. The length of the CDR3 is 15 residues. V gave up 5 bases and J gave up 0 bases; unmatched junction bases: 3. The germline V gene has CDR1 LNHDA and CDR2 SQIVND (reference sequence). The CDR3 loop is CASSVQGATNEKLFF. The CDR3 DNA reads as TGTGCCAGTAGTGTTCAGGGGGCAACTAATGAAAAACTGTTTTTT. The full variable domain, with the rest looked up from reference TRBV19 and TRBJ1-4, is DGGITQSPKYLFRKEGQNVTLSCEQNLNHDAMYWYRQDPGQGLRLIYYSQIVNDFQKGDIAEGYSVSREKKESFPLTVTSAQKNPTAFYLCASSVQGATNEKLFFGSGTQLSVL.

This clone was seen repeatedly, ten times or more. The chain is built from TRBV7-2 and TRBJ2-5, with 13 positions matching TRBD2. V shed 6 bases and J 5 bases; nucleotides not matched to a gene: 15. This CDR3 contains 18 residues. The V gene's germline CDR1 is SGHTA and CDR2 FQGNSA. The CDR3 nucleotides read TGTGCCAGCAGACCTAGGACTAGCGGGGGCGGAATTATGGAGACCCAGTACTTC. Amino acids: CASRPRTSGGGIMETQYF.

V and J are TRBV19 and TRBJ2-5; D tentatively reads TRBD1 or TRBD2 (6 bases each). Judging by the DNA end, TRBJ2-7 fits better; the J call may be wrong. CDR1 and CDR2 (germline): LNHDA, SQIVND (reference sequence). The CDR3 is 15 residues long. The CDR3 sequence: CASSPMRRGDYEQYF. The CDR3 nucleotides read TGTGCCAGTAGCCCTATGCGTAGGGGGGACTACGAGCAGTACTTC.

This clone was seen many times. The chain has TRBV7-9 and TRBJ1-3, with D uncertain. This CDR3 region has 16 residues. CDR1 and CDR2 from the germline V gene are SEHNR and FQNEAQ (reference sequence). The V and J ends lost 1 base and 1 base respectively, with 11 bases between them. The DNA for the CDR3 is TGTGCCAGCAGCTTAGGCGGCGAGGCTTCTGGAAACACCATATATTTT. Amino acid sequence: CASSLGGEASGNTIYF.

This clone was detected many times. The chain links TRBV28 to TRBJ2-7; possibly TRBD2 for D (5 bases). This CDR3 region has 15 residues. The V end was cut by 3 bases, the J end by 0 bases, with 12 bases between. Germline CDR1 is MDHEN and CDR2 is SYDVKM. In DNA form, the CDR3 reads TGTGCCAGCAGTTTGACTATCCCGAACTCCTACGAGCAGTACTTC. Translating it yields CASSLTIPNSYEQYF.

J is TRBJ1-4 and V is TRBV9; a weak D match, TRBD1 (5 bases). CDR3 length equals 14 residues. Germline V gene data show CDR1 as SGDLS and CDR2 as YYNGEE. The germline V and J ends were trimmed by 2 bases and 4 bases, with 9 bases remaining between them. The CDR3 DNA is TGTGCCAGCAGCGTTCCGGGGGTTAATGAAAAACTGTTTTTT. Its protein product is CASSVPGVNEKLFF.

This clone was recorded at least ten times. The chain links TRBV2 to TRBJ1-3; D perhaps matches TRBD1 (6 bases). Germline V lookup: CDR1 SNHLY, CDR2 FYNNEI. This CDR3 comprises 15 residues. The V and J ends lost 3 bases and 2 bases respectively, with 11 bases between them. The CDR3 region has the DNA TGTGCCAGCAGTGACGTTAGGACAGCTGGAAACACCATATATTTT. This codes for CASSDVRTAGNTIYF.

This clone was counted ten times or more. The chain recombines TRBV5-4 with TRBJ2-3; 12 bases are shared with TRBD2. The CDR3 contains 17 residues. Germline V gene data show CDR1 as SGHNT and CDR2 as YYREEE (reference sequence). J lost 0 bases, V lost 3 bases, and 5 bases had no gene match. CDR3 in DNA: TGTGCCAGCAGCTGGGGGACTAGCGGGCCTAGCACAGATACGCAGTATTTT. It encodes CASSWGTSGPSTDTQYF.